The 2 T cell receptor beta chains presented below share a single source sample, sequenced in a study of T cells in Graves' hyperthyroidism and ophthalmopathy. TCR beta CDR3 regions were amplified from RNA. First-round RT-PCR with HTBI primers amplified the TCR CDR3 region. TCRdb ran MiXCR on the multiplex PCR reads and lists one entry per CDR3 protein. The sample carries approximately 600,000 distinct CDR3 sequences, approximately 15% recorded once. The source material was blood. All receptors derive from a woman between 18 and 30 years old with Graves' ophthalmopathy.

J is TRBJ2-7 and V is TRBV6-2 or TRBV6-3, with D possibly being TRBD1 or TRBD2 (6 bases each). Trimming left V 10 bases short and J 5 bases short, with 18 bases between. Germline V lookup: CDR1 MNHEY, CDR2 SVGEGT. CDR3 length: 13 amino acids. CDR3 nucleotides: TGTGCCATCCATCAAGAGGGGGGCCACGAGCAGTACTTC. It yields the protein CAIHQEGGHEQYF.

Many counts were recorded for this clonotype. This rearrangement joins TRBV12-3 or TRBV12-4 to TRBJ2-1; D remains ambiguous. Trimming took 3 bases from V and 5 from J, leaving 8 bases between them. The CDR3 consists of 13 residues. CDR3 residues: CASSLVGNNEQFF. The CDR3 bases are TGTGCCAGCAGTTTGGTGGGGAACAATGAGCAGTTCTTC.